A single sample gave rise to the 7 T cell receptor beta chains below, sequenced in a study of cytomegalovirus exposure and HLA in healthy donors. Produced via immunoSEQ multiplex PCR; TCRdb's table is partial and in-frame only. The sample shows about 160,000 clones, 70% to 90% of them seen only once. Sequenced input: PBMCs. The receptors originated from a young woman in good health and CMV-seronegative.

The chain uses TRBV5-1 and TRBJ2-7; TRBD1 agrees at 8 bases. Losses at the gene ends were 4 bases for V and 1 base for J; bases not matched to a gene: 7. Germline CDR1 is SGHRS and CDR2 is YFSETQ. The length of the CDR3 is 15 residues. CDR3 amino acids: CASSPGQGSSYEQYF. CDR3 DNA sequence: TGCGCCAGCAGCCCTGGACAGGGCTCTTCCTACGAGCAGTACTTC.

The V gene is TRBV18, the J gene TRBJ1-2; 9 bases fit TRBD1. CDR3 length: 14 residues. Trimming removed 10 bases from V and 2 bases from J; junction bases left unmatched: 8. CDR1 KGHSH and CDR2 LQKENI come from the germline V gene. CDR3 DNA: TGTGCCACTGACGACAGGGGGGAAAACTATGGCTACACCTTC. Translating gives CATDDRGENYGYTF.

The gene calls are TRBV6-5 and TRBJ2-1, with 14 bases fitting TRBD2. V trimming: 0 bases; J trimming: 6 bases; junction bases outside the gene matches: 1. CDR1 MNHEY and CDR2 SVGAGI come from the germline V gene. This CDR3 region has 16 residues. The CDR3 bases are TGTGCCAGCAGTTACTCCGGACTAGCGGGAGGCAATGAGCAGTTCTTC. It codes for CASSYSGLAGGNEQFF.

The chain employs TRBV13 and TRBJ2-2, with 7 positions matching TRBD1. The CDR3 has 16 amino acids. V shed 3 bases and J 8 bases; nucleotides not matched to a gene: 12. Germline CDR1 is PRHDT and CDR2 is FYEKMQ (reference sequence). The CDR3 bases are TGTGCCAGCAGCTTTGGGACAGATAACATGTTGGGGGAGCTGTTTTTT. Translated: CASSFGTDNMLGELFF.

The chain carries TRBV4-2 and TRBJ2-3; 10 bases match TRBD2. This CDR3 has 16 amino acids. CDR1 and CDR2 from the germline V gene are LGHNA and YNFKEQ. V lost 4 bases and J lost 1; bases outside the gene matches: 5. The CDR3 nucleotides are TGTGCCAGCAGCCCACGGACTAGCGGAGGCACAGATACGCAGTATTTT. The encoded protein is CASSPRTSGGTDTQYF.

The gene calls are TRBV9 and TRBJ2-5, with a weak D call TRBD2 (5 bases). Germline V gives CDR1 SGDLS, CDR2 YYNGEE. This CDR3 comprises 14 residues. V was shortened by 0 bases and J by 3 bases, with 9 bases between the two germline ends. In DNA form, the CDR3 reads TGTGCCAGCAGCGTAGCGGCCGGGAAAGAGACCCAGTACTTC. This translates into CASSVAAGKETQYF.

The chain recombines TRBV14 with TRBJ2-7, with 7 bases that match TRBD1. V trimming: 1 base; J trimming: 0 bases; junction bases outside the gene matches: 9. Germline CDR1 reads SGHDN; CDR2 reads FVKESK. The CDR3 runs to 17 residues. CDR3 bases: TGTGCCAGCAGCCAAGGCTACAGGGGATACCGCTCCTACGAGCAGTACTTC. This sequence encodes CASSQGYRGYRSYEQYF.